The 5 T cell receptor beta chains below come from one sample, sequenced in a study of blood T cells in healthy people across ages. A second PCR, run for roughly 6 to 11 cycles, used a sample-barcoded 5' primer plus a J-beta primer mix. TCRdb independently ran MiXCR on the 5' RACE reads; one entry per CDR3 protein. The sample lists more than 900,000 distinct CDR3 sequences, under 30% occurring once. This sample was shared with a second study, whose subject was T cells of mothers and their children.

The sequenced sample was blood. The receptors shown here come from a girl aged 2-9 years in good health.

The V call is TRBV7-2, the J call TRBJ2-1; D remains unclear. The J call is uncertain, as TRBJ2-7 better fits the DNA end. The CDR3 length is 12 residues. Germline CDR1 reads SGHTA; CDR2 reads FQGNSA. CDR3 DNA sequence: TGTGCCAGCAGCTTAGCTAGGAACGAGCAGTACTTC. It encodes CASSLARNEQYF.

This clonotype was counted only a few times. J is TRBJ1-2 and V is TRBV12-5, with D perhaps TRBD1 (5 bases). The CDR3 is 14 amino acids. V was cut by 3 bases and J by 6 bases, with 14 bases left in between. From germline, CDR1 is LGHNT and CDR2 FRNRAP. The CDR3 sequence: CASGFGSGSDGYTF. The CDR3 DNA follows: TGTGCTAGTGGTTTTGGATCAGGGAGTGATGGCTACACCTTC.

This chain connects TRBV3-1 to TRBJ2-7, with D maybe TRBD1 (5 bases). The CDR3 spans 14 residues. With 3 bases removed from V and 0 bases from J, the gap between germline ends came to 9 bases. Germline V gives CDR1 LGHDT, CDR2 YNNKEL (reference sequence). The CDR3 is CASSHRQTSYEQYF. As DNA, the CDR3 is TGTGCCAGCAGCCATAGACAGACCTCCTACGAGCAGTACTTC.

This clonotype has more than one count but fewer than ten. This rearrangement joins TRBV11-3 to TRBJ2-3; D is unresolved. V dropped 4 bases and J dropped 3 bases, with 11 bases sitting between them. CDR3 length: 14 amino acids. The germline V gene encodes CDR1 SGHNT and CDR2 YENEEA. The CDR3 nucleotides are TGTGCCAGCAGCTCCGGAGCGCCTACAGATACGCAGTATTTT. This sequence encodes CASSSGAPTDTQYF.

This clonotype was observed a handful of times. The chain joins TRBV2 to TRBJ2-3, with 9 bases that match TRBD2. Germline V gene lookup returns CDR1 SNHLY and CDR2 FYNNEI. Trimming took 3 bases from V and 6 from J; bases not matched to a gene: 7. The CDR3 spans 15 residues. The CDR3: CASSDLAGHGDTQYF. CDR3 in DNA: TGTGCCAGCAGTGACCTAGCGGGGCACGGGGATACGCAGTATTTT. Based on the CDR3 plus reference TRBV2 and TRBJ2-3, the full variable domain is EPEVTQTPSHQVTQMGQEVILRCVPISNHLYFYWYRQILGQKVEFLVSFYNNEISEKSEIFDDQFSVERPDGSNFTLKIRSTKLEDSAMYFCASSDLAGHGDTQYFGPGTRLTVL.